This T cell receptor (beta chain) came from a study of shared clonotypes between healthy human individuals. Study in general: Researchers assigned three CD4 naive, three CD4 memory, two CD8 naive and one CD8 memory plate to each donor.

The CDR3 has 14 amino acids. V lost 4 bases, J lost 3 bases, and 13 bases lay in between. Germline CDR1 is MDHEN and CDR2 is SYDVKM. Per the study methods: Filtering of immunoSEQ junctional sequences could not match full-length read filtering. Clones were sequenced by immunoSEQ multiplex PCR, and TCRdb holds only the in-frame ones, with some missing. That table supplies the V and J calls and clone size; D and trimming were determined from the DNA. This sample yields over 2,000,000 clones, of which just under 95% are seen a single time; about 1.7% belongs to the top ten. Comment on this clone: Antigen: not known.

Whole-study results and caveats: Clonotype sharing across several donors was observed for 5% to 6.5% of naive CD4 clonotypes.

Terminally differentiated effector memory CD45RA+ cells were left out of the naive CD8 fraction, which was CD45RO-negative and positively selected for CCR7. HIV-negative, healthy adults without recent acute infections or vaccinations were the donors. The sequence was collected from a man between 18 and 29 years old in good health. Some clones in this sample may be carry-over from other donors' samples. This chain connects TRBV28 to TRBJ2-7; D is unclear. The source material was naive CD8+ T cells from PBMCs. CDR3 region: CASSSLTWNYEQYF. CDR3 in DNA: TGTGCCAGCAGTTCCTTGACTTGGAACTACGAGCAGTACTTC.